This T cell receptor (beta chain) was recorded in a study of metastatic and nonmetastatic thyroid tumors (dated by TCRdb to about 2020). At the level of the whole study: The researchers compared repertoires between peripheral blood samples and tumor or nodule tissue samples from patients with malignant or benign thyroid disease. Overall study results and their limits: TCR beta diversity was reported as significantly higher in malignant tumors than in benign nodules, in both blood and tumor samples.

No treatment had been received by any patient before thyroid surgery. Patient clinical samples collected from the early 2010s to the late 2010s were retrospectively analysed using T-cell receptor beta sequencing. Library preparation was by PCR. Instrument on record: Illumina HiSeq 4000. High-throughput sequencing was used to profile the CDR3 region of the TCR beta-chain in every patient. As for how the authors treated the data: CDR3 differences across clinicopathological groups were used to build a classifier for discriminating distant-metastatic papillary thyroid cancer patients. To measure repertoire diversity the researchers used the Shannon index, while the Morisita-Horn index served to gauge how similar the tumor and blood repertoires were. TCRdb trimmed the raw reads at Q25, called clones with MiXCR and kept productive beta chains. It is TCRdb's table, rather than the study itself, that gives the V and J calls and clone size. This sample gives roughly 83,000 clones in total; more than 12% of them show up just once. 3.6% of the sample belongs to the ten largest clones.

This clone was recorded at least ten times. What antigen it recognizes has not been identified. No quality values exist for individual bases; no much larger clone is one base distant. Other DNA sequences of this sample code for an identical CDR3. Sample: blood. This receptor was obtained from a female donor with papillary thyroid cancer or a benign thyroid nodule (not recorded which). Some clones in this sample may be carry-over from other donors' samples.

CDR3 region: CASSLTESYTGELFF. The DNA reads TGTGCCAGCTCCCTGACAGAATCGTACACCGGGGAGCTGTTTTTT. The chain employs TRBV18 and TRBJ2-2; the D region possibly corresponds to TRBD1 (5 bases align). CDR1 and CDR2 (KGHSH, LQKENI) derive from the germline V gene. V is clipped by 6 bases and J by 3 bases, and the sequence between their germline boundaries is 14 bases long. The CDR3 runs 15 residues from the cysteine to the phenylalanine. CDR3 DNA is the only sequence kept; it has 45 bases, read in frame from the first base.